Following are 7 T cell receptor beta chains from one sample sequenced in a study of blood T cell repertoires in COVID-19. Sequencing used immunoSEQ multiplex PCR; TCRdb keeps in-frame clones, though not all of them. The sample records 350,000 to 450,000 clones, around 89% being singletons. Input material: peripheral blood. The receptors originated from a woman aged 35 to 49 with COVID-19, enrolled during active disease.

This clone was seen only a few times. The chain links TRBV6-2 or TRBV6-3 to TRBJ2-2; TRBD1 matches at 7 bases. The V gene's germline CDR1 is MNHEY and CDR2 SVGEGT. The CDR3 loop spans 14 amino acids. The junction had 7 bases not matched to a gene; V was cut back by 5 bases and J by 7 bases. CDR3 sequence reads: CASSETGTGGELFF. The DNA for the CDR3 is TGTGCCAGCAGTGAGACAGGGACCGGCGGGGAGCTGTTTTTT.

This clone was counted once. The chain recombines TRBV19 with TRBJ1-5, with D unclear. Germline loops: CDR1 LNHDA, CDR2 SQIVND (reference sequence). V lost 3 bases and J lost 1, with 19 bases in between. The CDR3 covers 18 residues. DNA for the CDR3: TGTGCCAGTAGTATTCAGTGGCCGGGAGAAAGAAGCAATCAGCCCCAGCATTTT. Its translation: CASSIQWPGERSNQPQHF.

The V gene is TRBV18, the J gene TRBJ2-5; D perhaps matches TRBD1 (6 bases). Germline V gene lookup returns CDR1 KGHSH and CDR2 LQKENI. Between the trimmed V and J ends, which lost 0 bases and 4 bases, there was a span of 9 bases. There are 14 residues in the CDR3. The CDR3 region has the DNA TGTGCCAGCTCACCACCGAGGGGGTTAGAGACCCAGTACTTC. It yields the protein CASSPPRGLETQYF.

The chain uses TRBV7-9 and TRBJ1-2, with D possibly being TRBD1 (5 bases). Trimming left V 1 base short and J 3 bases short, with 15 bases between. This CDR3 is built from 16 residues. Germline CDR1 and CDR2: SEHNR and FQNEAQ (reference sequence). For the CDR3, the DNA is TGTGCCAGCAGCTTAGTAGTACAGGCCCCGGACTATGGCTACACCTTC. Translating gives CASSLVVQAPDYGYTF.

The chain couples TRBV27 to TRBJ1-2; TRBD1 agrees at 7 bases. CDR1 and CDR2 (germline): MNHEY, SMNVEV (reference sequence). This CDR3 is built from 13 residues. V shed 8 bases and J 7 bases; nucleotides not matched to a gene: 10. CDR3 amino acids: CASVEATGTGYTF. The CDR3 DNA reads TGTGCCAGCGTAGAAGCGACAGGGACTGGCTACACCTTC.

The chain uses TRBV19 and TRBJ1-4; 8 bases align to TRBD1. CDR3 length: 14 amino acids. V shed 6 bases, J shed 0 bases, and the junction held 0 bases outside the gene matches. Germline V gene lookup returns CDR1 LNHDA and CDR2 SQIVND (reference sequence). The CDR3 is CASRGQATNEKLFF. In nucleotides, the CDR3 is TGTGCCAGTAGGGGACAGGCAACTAATGAAAAACTGTTTTTT.

CDR3 sequence reads: CASSVGGGTVPNYGYTF. CDR3 in DNA: TGTGCCAGCAGCGTAGGCGGGGGCACGGTGCCCAACTATGGCTACACCTTC. The chain has TRBV9 and TRBJ1-2; TRBD1 is a possible D gene (6 bases). Trimming cost V 0 bases and J 2 bases, with 17 bases left between them. The CDR3 is 17 amino acids. CDR1 SGDLS and CDR2 YYNGEE come from the germline V gene.